This TCR beta chain emerged from a study of T cells after yellow fever vaccination. Study background: Fractions low in cell number were prepared with SMART-Seq v4 Ultra Low Input.

CDR1 and CDR2 from the germline V gene are SGHTA and FQGNSA. CDR3 size: 17 residues. Trimming pared 2 bases from V and 0 bases from J, leaving 15 bases between. Study-wide findings and caveats: Researchers noted that a small share of clonotypes showed up in both CD4 and CD8 compartments.

This clonotype was seen a few times. Its antigen is unidentified. TCRdb reanalysed the 5' RACE reads using MiXCR and keeps one entry per CDR3 protein. Found here are a few hundred thousand distinct CDR3 sequences, 8.1% of them singletons; the top ten hold 15% to 20%. The TCR originated in a man aged 18-30 years who received the YFV17D yellow fever vaccine. The chain is built from TRBV7-2 and TRBJ2-3, with D tentatively TRBD1 (5 bases). Sample: PBMCs, taken 35 to 50 days after the first yellow fever vaccination. The CDR3 sequence is CASSLRGSDPSTDTQYF. The CDR3 DNA follows: TGTGCCAGCAGCTTAAGGGGATCGGACCCTAGCACAGATACGCAGTATTTT. Full variable domain (missing parts from reference TRBV7-2 and TRBJ2-3): GAGVSQSPSNKVTEKGKDVELRCDPISGHTALYWYRQSLGQGLEFLIYFQGNSAPDKSGLPSDRFSAERTGGSVSTLTIQRTQQEDSAVYLCASSLRGSDPSTDTQYFGPGTRLTVL.